Listed below are T cell receptor beta chains from one sample, sequenced in a study of shared clonotypes between healthy human individuals. Sequenced by immunoSEQ multiplex PCR; TCRdb stores in-frame clones only, minus some. The sample has nearly 500,000 clones; 76% are singletons. Sequencing was carried out using PBMCs. The receptors stem from a woman aged 40 to 49 in good health. Some clones in this sample may be carry-over from other donors' samples. The conserved cysteine and the conserved F or W are not part of the CDR3 here. The D gene is left open where the match is weak.

j_call,d_call,v_call,cdr3_aa
TRBJ1-2,TRBD1,TRBV18,ASSPAGDRRFYGYT
TRBJ1-2,NA,TRBV27,ASSYQGMGGYT
TRBJ2-7,TRBD2,TRBV5-1,ASSLSGRINEQY
TRBJ2-1,NA,TRBV18,ASSSTTGSYNEQF
TRBJ1-4,NA,TRBV7-2,ASSLIPPPNEKLF
TRBJ2-1,TRBD2,TRBV5-1,ASSFDSSGYNEQF
TRBJ1-2,TRBD1,TRBV6-6,AVDRGHGYT
TRBJ2-5,TRBD2,TRBV5-1,ASSPGLAGPETQY
TRBJ2-1,NA,TRBV19,ASSIVGTYNEQF
TRBJ1-2,NA,TRBV27,ASSPWSWGNYGYT
TRBJ1-3,NA,TRBV5-6,ASSLAGYGNTIY
TRBJ2-3,TRBD2,TRBV7-2,ASSWGLAGPTDTQY
TRBJ2-7,TRBD1,TRBV7-2,ASNRGAREQY
TRBJ1-2,TRBD1,TRBV28,ASSVSDRGRANT
TRBJ2-6,NA,TRBV4-3,ASSQDRVGANVLT
TRBJ2-7,NA,TRBV2,ASSVARGEPYEQY
TRBJ2-7,TRBD1,TRBV5-5,ASSPGTGGWEQY
TRBJ2-7,NA,TRBV5-8,ASSFGDGSYEQY
TRBJ1-2,NA,TRBV30,AWGNRDRTLGD
TRBJ2-2,TRBD2,TRBV19,ASSGRAETGELF
TRBJ2-5,TRBD2,TRBV5-1,ASSLVTSGRAPETQY
TRBJ2-7,TRBD2,TRBV5-1,ASSSTVAGGNHEQY
TRBJ1-4,TRBD1,TRBV10-3,AISEQGQGGEKLF
NA,TRBD1,TRBV28,ASSSPTRGTAYEQY
TRBJ2-7,NA,TRBV18,ASSPPGWAEQY
TRBJ1-1,NA,TRBV10-2,ASSVNYVNTEAF
TRBJ1-4,NA,TRBV10-2,ASGHPNEKLF
TRBJ1-4,NA,TRBV6-1,ASSRTTVGEKLF
TRBJ2-2,TRBD2,TRBV19,ASKAGGNTGELF